Only a few counts were recorded for the clone carrying this T cell receptor (beta chain). What it binds is not known. This entry is derived from a study of beta chain features in type 1 diabetes. Study-level background: The number of sorted cells examined across all samples was 107,917,701.

Study outcomes and limitations: Type 1 diabetes patients had VDJ junctions that carried fewer insertions and more deletions. Still unanswered here is whether HLA type influences TCRB rearrangement. Shorter TCRB CDR3s, moderately but significantly so, marked every one of the four CD4+ subsets in Type 1 diabetes patients. In comparison with healthy donors, patients had naive, central memory and Treg TCRB repertoires that appeared more similar.

All of the isolated RNA was reverse transcribed, so expressed TCRB transcripts were sequenced. This table comes from immunoSEQ multiplex PCR, and its TCRdb copy is limited to in-frame clones, with some not included. This sample has more than 300,000 clones, with roughly a tenth found just once. Sample: central memory CD4+ T cells from blood. This receptor was obtained from a man aged 30 to 39 with type 1 diabetes.

The CDR3 sequence: CASSLPAGLNSPLHF. The CDR3 DNA is TGTGCCAGCAGTTTACCAGCCGGGTTGAATTCACCCCTCCACTTT. This sequence joins TRBV28 and TRBJ1-6; no clear D gene. This CDR3 spans 15 amino acids. V was pared by 2 bases and J by 7 bases, with 12 bases between. In germline, CDR1 is MDHEN, CDR2 SYDVKM.